Listed below are T cell receptor beta chains from one sample, sequenced in a study of blood T cell repertoires in COVID-19. The protocol was immunoSEQ multiplex PCR, while the TCRdb copy is restricted to in-frame clones and leaves out a portion. The sample records some 73,000 clones, 86% being singletons. Sequenced input: peripheral blood. The receptors derive from an elderly man with COVID-19, enrolled during active disease. CDR3s include the opening cysteine and the closing phenylalanine or tryptophan. The D gene is left open where the match is weak. Where a row states a size, it is once, few, many or the class of an expanded clone; other rows omit it.

j_call,clone_size,d_call,v_call,cdr3_nt,cdr3_aa
TRBJ1-5,-,-,TRBV9,TGTGCCAGCAGCCCCTACAGGGACAATCAGCCCCAGCATTTT,CASSPYRDNQPQHF
TRBJ1-5,-,-,TRBV6-5,TGTGCCAGCAGTCGACAGGAAGGCCAGCCCCAGCATTTT,CASSRQEGQPQHF
TRBJ2-2,-,TRBD2,TRBV10-3,TGTGCCATCAGTGAGTCCGCTAGCGGGCGAACCGGGGAGCTGTTTTTT,CAISESASGRTGELFF
TRBJ1-2,-,-,TRBV6-6,TGTGCCAGCAGTTACTCGGGCGGGAACTATGGCTACACCTTC,CASSYSGGNYGYTF
TRBJ1-1,-,TRBD1,TRBV10-1,TGCGCCAGTTTTTCGACAGGGGGTAGGGACACTGAAGCTTTCTTT,CASFSTGGRDTEAFF
TRBJ2-7,-,TRBD1,TRBV18,TGTGCCAGCTCACCACGACAGGGGCCCTACGAGCAGTACTTC,CASSPRQGPYEQYF
TRBJ2-1,once,-,TRBV18,TGTGCCAGCTCACTCCTAGGGGGGGCCTACAATGAGCAGTTCTTC,CASSLLGGAYNEQFF
TRBJ1-4,-,TRBD1,TRBV5-1,TGCGCCAGCAGCTTCCAACAGGGGGGGACTGAAAAACTGTTTTTT,CASSFQQGGTEKLFF
TRBJ1-5,-,TRBD1,TRBV28,TGTGCCAGCAGTACACCGACAGGGGTTCAGCCCCAGCATTTT,CASSTPTGVQPQHF
TRBJ1-1,-,TRBD1,TRBV7-3,TGTGCCAGCAGCTTCAGGGGGCCTCTGGGTACTGAAGCTTTCTTT,CASSFRGPLGTEAFF
TRBJ2-5,-,-,TRBV2,TGTGCCAGCAGTCCCCCGAGGACAGATCGAGAGACCCAGTACTTC,CASSPPRTDRETQYF
TRBJ2-7,-,-,TRBV2,TGTGCCAGCAGATCGGGACATACTTCCGCCGAGCAGTACTTC,CASRSGHTSAEQYF
TRBJ2-7,-,TRBD1,TRBV3-1/TRBV3-2,TGTGCCAGCAGCCAATCCGGGACAGGGAACTACGAGCAGTACTTC,CASSQSGTGNYEQYF
TRBJ2-7,few,-,TRBV12-5,TGTGCTAGTGGTTTGGTTCCAGGGATCTACGAGCAGTACTTC,CASGLVPGIYEQYF
TRBJ2-7,once,TRBD2,TRBV27,TGTGCCAGCACCTTGACGGCTAGCGGGGGCTACGAGCAGTACTTC,CASTLTASGGYEQYF
TRBJ1-1,-,-,TRBV7-2,TGTGCCAGCAGCTTTCAAGGCGGGGGAGCTTTCTTT,CASSFQGGGAFF
TRBJ1-2,-,-,TRBV5-1,TGCGCCAGCAGCCTGGATATTAACTATGGCTACACCTTC,CASSLDINYGYTF
TRBJ2-6,few,TRBD2,TRBV7-3,TGTGCCAGCAGAGCGGGGGGGCCTGGGGCCAACGTCCTGACTTTC,CASRAGGPGANVLTF
TRBJ1-2,once,-,TRBV15,TGTGCCACCAGTCGACAGTCGGTAGATGGCTACACCTTC,CATSRQSVDGYTF
TRBJ1-2,-,-,TRBV6-5,TGTGCCAGCAGAGTGGGGTGGGGCAGGGATGGCTACACCTTC,CASRVGWGRDGYTF
TRBJ1-1,-,-,TRBV5-4,TGTGCCAGCAGCTTCGGAGGGTGGATGAACACTGAAGCTTTCTTT,CASSFGGWMNTEAFF
TRBJ1-1,few,-,TRBV15,TGTGCCACCAGCAGAGAATTGCCGGGACACTCCATGAACACTGAAGCTTTCTTT,CATSRELPGHSMNTEAFF
TRBJ1-4,-,-,TRBV4-3,TGCGCCAGCAGCCAAGATAGGGGTCGGGAAAAACTGTTTTTT,CASSQDRGREKLFF
TRBJ1-5,few,-,TRBV2,TGTGCCAGCAGTCCACAGGGCTATAGCAATCAGCCCCAGCATTTT,CASSPQGYSNQPQHF
TRBJ1-6,-,-,TRBV7-6,TGTGCCAGCAGCTTAGACCAGGGAGGCGATTCACCCCTCCACTTT,CASSLDQGGDSPLHF
TRBJ1-1,-,-,TRBV2,TGTGCCAGCAGTGGGGTACAGGTTGGGCTCACTGAAGCTTTCTTT,CASSGVQVGLTEAFF
TRBJ1-6,-,-,TRBV19,TGTGCCAGTAGTATGGCGCAGGTCTCTTCACCCCTCCACTTT,CASSMAQVSSPLHF
TRBJ1-2,-,-,TRBV5-4,TGTGCCAGCAGCTTGGAGGCAGGGCGCTATGGCTACACCTTC,CASSLEAGRYGYTF
TRBJ2-5,-,-,TRBV7-2,TGTGCCAGCAGCTTAGCGAGGGGGGGTCCCCAGGTGGAGACCCAGTACTTC,CASSLARGGPQVETQYF
TRBJ2-7,-,-,TRBV10-3,TGTGCCATCAGCGCGGACAGAACCTCCTACGAGCAGTACTTC,CAISADRTSYEQYF
TRBJ1-4,-,-,TRBV5-1,TGCGCCAGCAGCTTGGAAGGGGTAACAACTAATGAAAAACTGTTTTTT,CASSLEGVTTNEKLFF
TRBJ1-1,-,TRBD1,TRBV19,TGTGCCAGTAGTGCATATGGGACAGGACCGAACACTGAAGCTTTCTTT,CASSAYGTGPNTEAFF
TRBJ1-5,few,-,TRBV24-1,TGTGCCACCAGTGGGAGTCACCTAAATCAGCCCCAGCATTTT,CATSGSHLNQPQHF
TRBJ1-1,-,-,TRBV12-3/TRBV12-4,TGTGCCAGCAGCCCAGGGCGACGGGCTGAAGCTTTCTTT,CASSPGRRAEAFF
TRBJ1-5,-,-,TRBV4-1,TGCGCCAGCAGCCATTTGGTAGGGGGCAATCAGCCCCAGCATTTT,CASSHLVGGNQPQHF
TRBJ2-5,-,TRBD1,TRBV5-1,TGCGCCAGCAGCTCCTCCTCGACAGGGGTAGAGACCCAGTACTTC,CASSSSSTGVETQYF
TRBJ2-3,-,TRBD1,TRBV6-5,TGTGCCAGCGGACAGACAGGGCGAGATACGCAGTATTTT,CASGQTGRDTQYF
TRBJ2-4,-,TRBD2,TRBV6-2/TRBV6-3,TGTGCCAGCAGTTACGATAGAGCGGGGGACCGAATTCAGTACTTC,CASSYDRAGDRIQYF
TRBJ2-3,-,-,TRBV3-1/TRBV3-2,TGTGCCAGCAGGCGCAGCGACGGAAGCCCCGATACGCAGTATTTT,CASRRSDGSPDTQYF
TRBJ2-2,-,-,TRBV27,TGTGCCAGCAGTGGGGGAGGCCTCCCCGGTGGCGGGGAGCTGTTTTTT,CASSGGGLPGGGELFF
TRBJ2-4,-,TRBD2,TRBV28,TGTGCCAGCGCTTCGGGGGGGGTAGCCAAAAACATTCAGTACTTC,CASASGGVAKNIQYF
TRBJ1-4,-,TRBD1,TRBV5-1,TGCGCCAGCAGCAAGACAGGGGTGGGGTATAATAATGAAAAACTGTTTTTT,CASSKTGVGYNNEKLFF
TRBJ1-4,-,TRBD1,TRBV4-1,TGCGCCAGCAGCCGAACAGACAGGGTTTGGACTAATGAAAAACTGTTTTTT,CASSRTDRVWTNEKLFF
TRBJ1-3,once,-,TRBV11-2,TGTGCCAGCAGCTTTAAGGGAGGCTCTGGAAACACCATATATTTT,CASSFKGGSGNTIYF
TRBJ1-2,-,TRBD1,TRBV12-5,TGTGCTAGTGGTTTCGGACAGGGGGGCTATGGCTACACCTTC,CASGFGQGGYGYTF
TRBJ1-4,-,-,TRBV4-3,TGCGCCAGCAGCCAAGATGGGAGGGGTAGTGAAAAACTGTTTTTT,CASSQDGRGSEKLFF
TRBJ1-1,few,-,TRBV13,TGTGCCAGCAGCCCGAAGGCCCGCTCGGGGGTCACTGAAGCTTTCTTT,CASSPKARSGVTEAFF
TRBJ2-6,-,TRBD1,TRBV7-3,TGTGCCAGCAGCTCCTTGGGACAGGGACACTCTGGGGCCAACGTCCTGACTTTC,CASSSLGQGHSGANVLTF